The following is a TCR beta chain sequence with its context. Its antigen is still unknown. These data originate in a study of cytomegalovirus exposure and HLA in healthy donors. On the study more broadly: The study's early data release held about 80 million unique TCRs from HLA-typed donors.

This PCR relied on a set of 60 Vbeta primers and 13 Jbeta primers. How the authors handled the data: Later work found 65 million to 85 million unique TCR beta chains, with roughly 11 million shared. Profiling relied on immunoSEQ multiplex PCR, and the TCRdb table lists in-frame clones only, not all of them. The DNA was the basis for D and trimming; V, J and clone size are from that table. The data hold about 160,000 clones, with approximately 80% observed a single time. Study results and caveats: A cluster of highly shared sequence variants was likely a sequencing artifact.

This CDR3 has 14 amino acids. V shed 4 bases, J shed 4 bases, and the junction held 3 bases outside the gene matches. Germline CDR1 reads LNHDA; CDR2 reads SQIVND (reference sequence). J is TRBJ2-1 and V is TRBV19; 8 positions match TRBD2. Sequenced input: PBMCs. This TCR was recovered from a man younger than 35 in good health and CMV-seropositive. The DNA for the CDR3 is TGTGCCAGTAGTAAGGGACTAGAGTACAATGAGCAGTTCTTC. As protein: CASSKGLEYNEQFF.